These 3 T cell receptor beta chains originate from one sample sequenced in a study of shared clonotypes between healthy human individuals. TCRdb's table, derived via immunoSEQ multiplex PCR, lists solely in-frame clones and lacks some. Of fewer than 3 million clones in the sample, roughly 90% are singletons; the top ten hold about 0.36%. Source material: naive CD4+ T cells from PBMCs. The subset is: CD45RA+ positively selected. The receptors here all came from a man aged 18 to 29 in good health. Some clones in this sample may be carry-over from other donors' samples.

The CDR3 loop reads CASSDRDYTEAFF. The CDR3 DNA reads TGTGCCAGCAGTGACAGGGACTACACTGAAGCTTTCTTT. This chain connects TRBV6-1 to TRBJ1-1, with D possibly being TRBD1 (5 bases). The CDR3 runs to 13 residues. Trimming shortened V by 3 bases and J by 3 bases, and 8 bases separated the two germline ends. Looked up from germline, CDR1 is MNHNS and CDR2 is SASEGT.

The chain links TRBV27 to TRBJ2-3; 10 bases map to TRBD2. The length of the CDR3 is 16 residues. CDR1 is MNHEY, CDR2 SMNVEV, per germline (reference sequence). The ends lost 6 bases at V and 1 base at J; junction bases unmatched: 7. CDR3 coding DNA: TGTGCCAGCAGCCTAATAGGGACTAGCGGCACAGATACGCAGTATTTT. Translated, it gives CASSLIGTSGTDTQYF.

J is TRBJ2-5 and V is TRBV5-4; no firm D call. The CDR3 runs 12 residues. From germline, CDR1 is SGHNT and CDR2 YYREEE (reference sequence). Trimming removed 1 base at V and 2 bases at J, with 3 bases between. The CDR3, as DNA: TGTGCCAGCAGCTTGACACAAGAGACCCAGTACTTC. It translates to CASSLTQETQYF.